The source of this T cell receptor beta chain is a study of radiotherapy plus CTLA-4 blockade in lung cancer. Looking at the study overall: Objective responses occurred in about a sixth of patients; about 32% had disease control. General study results and limits: Increased serum interferon-beta after radiation also reportedly predicted response strongly. An expansion of tumor-derived TCR clones occurred in blood after radiotherapy plus ipilimumab.

Patients had chemo-refractory metastatic non-small-cell lung cancer and received focal radiation plus CTLA-4 blockade that used ipilimumab. Trimming cost V 1 base and J 3 bases, with 3 bases left between them. The CDR3 loop spans 12 amino acids. Germline-derived CDR1 and CDR2 are SEHNR and FQNEAQ (reference sequence). Using immunoSEQ multiplex PCR, the repertoire was profiled, and TCRdb retains in-frame clones only, with some absent. The data contain some 30,000 clones, roughly three quarters of them singletons. Of note for this clone: What it binds is unknown.

This clonotype was sampled from a human donor with non-small cell lung cancer that progressed on radiotherapy plus ipilimumab. The chain employs TRBV7-9 and TRBJ1-1; D ambiguous. Sequences were derived from peripheral blood, sampled from a patient treated with radiotherapy plus ipilimumab. CDR3 loop: CASSLGYTEAFF. The CDR3, as DNA: TGTGCCAGCAGCTTAGGGTACACTGAAGCTTTCTTT.